This T cell receptor (beta chain) was found in a study of identical twins. Broader study findings: The study found that models underestimated out-of-frame TCR alpha sharing in monozygotic twins.

A template switching step contributed a universal primer site, while unique molecular identifiers were present in the cDNA. TCRdb independently ran MiXCR on the 5' RACE reads; one entry per CDR3 protein. The data contain some 1,600,000 distinct CDR3 sequences, roughly 35% of them seen just once; the ten biggest clones take up roughly 0.3%. Germline trimming cut 3 bases from V and 6 bases from J; bases unmatched to any gene: 10. Germline V gene data show CDR1 as SGDLS and CDR2 as YYNGEE. CDR3 length equals 15 residues. Healthy Caucasians were all of the donors. There are a few counts of this clonotype. Its antigen remains unknown.

The origin of this receptor is a newborn girl in good health. Sequencing used cord blood. The rearrangement joins TRBV9 to TRBJ2-7, with 9 nucleotides matching TRBD2. The CDR3 is CASSAGAGGMSEQYF. The CDR3 bases are TGTGCCAGCAGCGCGGGCGCGGGGGGGATGAGCGAGCAGTACTTC.